Listed below are T cell receptor beta chains from one sample, sequenced in a study of T cells in Graves' hyperthyroidism and ophthalmopathy. TCRdb independently ran MiXCR on the multiplex PCR reads; one entry per CDR3 protein. The sample carries about 590,000 distinct CDR3 sequences, approximately 15% recorded once. Sequencing was carried out using blood. The receptors derive from a woman younger than 35 with Graves' ophthalmopathy. Both conserved end residues are part of each CDR3. The D gene is left open where the match is weak. Some rows have no size entry. The others give once, few or many, or a class for an expanded clone.

>-|TRBV7-8|many|TRBJ2-3
CASSHRSGSGGLRTDTQYF
TGTGCCAGCAGTCATAGAAGCGGTAGTGGGGGCCTTCGCACAGATACGCAGTATTTT
>-|TRBV6-2/TRBV6-3|many|TRBJ2-7
CASTRLGSEYEQYF
TGTGCCAGCACCCGACTAGGGAGCGAGTACGAGCAGTACTTC
>-|TRBV6-1|-|TRBJ2-1
CASFRDKGLPQFF
TGTGCCAGTTTCCGGGACAAGGGGCTCCCACAGTTCTTC
>-|TRBV27|-|TRBJ1-6
CASSFGWEPLHF
TGTGCCAGCAGTTTCGGTTGGGAACCCCTCCACTTT
>-|TRBV12-3/TRBV12-4|many|TRBJ2-7
CASSLGGERRNEQYF
TGTGCCAGCAGTTTGGGGGGAGAGCGACGCAACGAGCAGTACTTC
>-|TRBV7-9|many|TRBJ2-7
CASSGSGSSYEQYF
TGTGCCAGCAGCGGTTCTGGATCGAGCTACGAGCAGTACTTC
>-|TRBV3-1|-|TRBJ2-4
CASSQGTKNIQYF
TGTGCCAGCAGCCAAGGGACAAAAAACATTCAGTACTTC
>-|TRBV7-9|-|TRBJ2-4
CASSFGRGAKNIQYF
TGTGCCAGCAGCTTTGGAAGGGGAGCCAAAAACATTCAGTACTTC
>-|TRBV7-3|many|TRBJ1-1
CASSFSGSMGTEAFF
TGTGCCAGCAGCTTTTCAGGGAGCATGGGCACTGAAGCTTTCTTT
>TRBD2|TRBV14|many|TRBJ2-1
CASSQVLAGNEQFF
TGTGCCAGCAGCCAAGTACTAGCGGGGAATGAGCAGTTCTTC
>TRBD2|TRBV19|-|TRBJ2-1
CASKDTSGRGHEQFF
TGTGCCAGTAAGGATACTAGCGGGAGGGGGCATGAGCAGTTCTTC
>-|TRBV5-5|many|TRBJ2-3
CASTKGGASTDTQYF
TGTGCCAGCACCAAGGGGGGGGCGAGCACAGATACGCAGTATTTT
>TRBD1|TRBV7-3|many|TRBJ2-1
CASSPETGGKGEQFF
TGTGCCAGCAGCCCGGAGACAGGGGGCAAGGGTGAGCAGTTCTTC
>-|TRBV3-1|-|TRBJ1-3
CASSPRRGNTIYF
TGTGCCAGCAGCCCAAGGCGGGGAAACACCATATATTTT
>-|TRBV9|few|TRBJ2-1
CASSVFRLARYNEQFF
TGTGCCAGCAGCGTATTCCGCCTAGCGCGGTACAATGAGCAGTTCTTC
>-|TRBV20-1|-|TRBJ2-2
CSARLVGELFF
TGCAGTGCTAGACTAGTCGGGGAGCTGTTTTTT
>-|TRBV6-1|-|TRBJ2-5
CASSSTHSTAETQYF
TGTGCCAGCAGTTCAACCCACTCCACCGCAGAGACCCAGTACTTC
>-|TRBV10-3|-|TRBJ2-1
CAISDNMIIDEQFF
TGTGCCATCAGTGATAACATGATAATTGATGAGCAGTTCTTC
>TRBD1|TRBV13|many|TRBJ1-6
CASSSDRVGSPLHF
TGTGCCAGCAGCTCGGACAGGGTGGGTTCACCCCTCCACTTT
>-|TRBV7-9|many|TRBJ2-2
CASSLVGLTGELFF
TGTGCCAGCAGCTTAGTCGGCCTGACCGGGGAGCTGTTTTTT
>TRBD1|TRBV4-1|few|TRBJ2-2
CASSQPDRVYTGELFF
TGCGCCAGCAGCCAGCCTGACAGGGTTTACACCGGGGAGCTGTTTTTT
>TRBD1|TRBV5-1|-|TRBJ1-1
CASNDRGEATEAFF
TGCGCCAGCAACGACAGGGGCGAGGCCACTGAAGCTTTCTTT
>-|TRBV12-3/TRBV12-4|few|TRBJ1-6
CASNRGVWSYNSPPHF
TGTGCCAGCAACCGGGGGGTCTGGTCCTATAATTCACCCCCCCACTTT
>TRBD1|TRBV4-1|many|TRBJ2-7
CASSNQGANEQYF
TGCGCCAGCAGCAACCAGGGGGCCAACGAGCAGTACTTC
>-|TRBV6-1|many|TRBJ2-3
CASSSNRGGRTDTQYF
TGTGCCAGCAGTTCCAACAGGGGGGGACGGACAGATACGCAGTATTTT
>-|TRBV3-1|many|TRBJ2-1
CASSQLASEQFF
TGTGCCAGCAGCCAGCTAGCGTCGGAGCAGTTCTTC
>TRBD1|TRBV20-1|many|TRBJ2-7
CSARDGVRGFDEQYF
TGCAGTGCTAGAGATGGCGTCAGGGGGTTCGACGAGCAGTACTTC
>TRBD1|TRBV5-1|-|TRBJ2-5
CASSLVFGQGGTQYF
TGCGCCAGCAGCTTAGTATTCGGACAGGGTGGGACCCAGTACTTC
>-|TRBV19|few|TRBJ1-5
CASRLQGSQPQHF
TGTGCCAGTCGCCTGCAGGGTTCGCAGCCCCAGCATTTT
>-|TRBV20-1|-|TRBJ2-1
CSAPAGPSYNEQFF
TGCAGTGCCCCCGCGGGACCCTCCTACAATGAGCAGTTCTTC
>-|TRBV7-3|many|TRBJ2-2
CASSFSPTNTGELFF
TGTGCCAGCAGCTTCTCCCCCACGAACACCGGGGAGCTGTTTTTT
>-|TRBV19|-|TRBJ2-7
CASSIGGDYEQYF
TGTGCCAGTAGTATAGGGGGTGACTACGAGCAGTACTTC
>-|TRBV5-6|few|TRBJ1-1
CASSFPGFPEAFF
TGTGCCAGCAGCTTCCCGGGATTCCCTGAAGCTTTCTTT
>TRBD1|TRBV12-3/TRBV12-4|many|TRBJ1-4
CASSLGGTVMRKLFF
TGTGCCAGCAGTTTGGGAGGGACAGTAATGAGAAAACTGTTTTTT
>-|TRBV14|few|TRBJ2-4
CASSHPAGENIQYF
TGTGCCAGCAGCCACCCAGCGGGCGAAAACATTCAGTACTTC
>-|TRBV24-1|-|TRBJ2-1
CATSDLRDSAGNEQFF
TGTGCCACCAGTGACCTTAGGGACTCGGCTGGCAATGAGCAGTTCTTC
>-|TRBV7-2|many|TRBJ1-5
CASSLGSVPIRDPYQPQHF
TGTGCCAGCAGCTTAGGGTCTGTTCCGATCCGGGACCCTTATCAGCCCCAGCATTTT
>-|TRBV12-3/TRBV12-4|few|TRBJ1-2
CASSFDRAIYGYTF
TGTGCCAGCAGTTTTGATAGGGCGATCTATGGCTACACCTTC
>-|TRBV7-9|many|TRBJ2-7
CASSLWGEYEQYF
TGTGCCAGCAGCTTATGGGGGGAATACGAGCAGTACTTC
>-|TRBV19|many|TRBJ2-7
CASSNPGTTYEQYF
TGTGCCAGTAGTAACCCGGGGACGACCTACGAGCAGTACTTC